The rows below give T cell receptor beta chains drawn from one sample of a study of T cell repertoires in cytomegalovirus infection. TCRdb called the reads again in MiXCR, with one record for every CDR3 protein. The sample contains roughly 320,000 distinct CDR3 sequences, around 9.5% of which appear only once. Sequencing was carried out using PBMCs. The receptor source for this set is a human donor in good health (CMV status not recorded). Some clones in this sample may be carry-over from other donors' samples. Both conserved end residues are part of each CDR3. The order of the fields is J gene, clone size, V gene, D gene, CDR3 DNA, CDR3 protein. D genes are given only for firm matches. The listing skips clone size in some rows; elsewhere it reads once, few, many or a size class.

J: TRBJ2-3
size: NA
V: TRBV28
D: TRBD1
DNA: TGTGCCAGCAGGGGACAGGGGAGCAACACAGATACGCAGTATTTT
CDR3: CASRGQGSNTDTQYF

J: TRBJ1-5
size: NA
V: TRBV20-1
D: TRBD1
DNA: TGCAGTGATTACAGGGGTAGCAATCAGCCCCAGCATTTT
CDR3: CSDYRGSNQPQHF

J: TRBJ2-7
size: NA
V: TRBV27
D: NA
DNA: TGTGCCAGCGGGGGGTTAGGGGGCGGGGCCTACGAGCAGTACTTC
CDR3: CASGGLGGGAYEQYF

J: TRBJ1-6
size: many
V: TRBV7-2
D: NA
DNA: TGTGCCAGCAGCTTACTCGGGTTTACCAATTCACCCCTCCACTTT
CDR3: CASSLLGFTNSPLHF

J: TRBJ1-1
size: many
V: TRBV7-9
D: NA
DNA: TGTGCCAGCAGCCTTGGGTGGACCGAAGCTTTCTTT
CDR3: CASSLGWTEAFF

J: TRBJ2-1
size: many
V: TRBV7-2
D: NA
DNA: TGTGCCAGCAGCTTGGGCGGGGTGGCAGCCCTCAATGAGCAGTTCTTC
CDR3: CASSLGGVAALNEQFF

J: TRBJ2-1
size: NA
V: TRBV20-1
D: TRBD2
DNA: TGCAGTGCTAGTAGCGGGATCTACAATGAGCAGTTCTTC
CDR3: CSASSGIYNEQFF

J: TRBJ1-5
size: few
V: TRBV15
D: TRBD1
DNA: TGTGCCACCAGCACTGGGACAGGGTGGAATCAGCCCCAGCATTTT
CDR3: CATSTGTGWNQPQHF

J: TRBJ1-2
size: NA
V: TRBV7-9
D: NA
DNA: TGTGCCAGCAATCGGACCCCAGGCGGCTACACCTTC
CDR3: CASNRTPGGYTF

J: TRBJ2-7
size: few
V: TRBV18
D: TRBD2
DNA: TGTGCCAGCTCACCCCTCAGCGGGGGGGGCTTTAGCGAGCAGTACTTC
CDR3: CASSPLSGGGFSEQYF

J: TRBJ2-7
size: many
V: TRBV4-3
D: NA
DNA: TGCGCCAGCAGCCAAACCGTATTTTGGGAGCAGTACTTC
CDR3: CASSQTVFWEQYF

J: TRBJ1-4
size: few
V: TRBV2
D: TRBD1
DNA: TGTGCCAGCACCGAGGACAGGGCGCGGGAAAAACTGTTTTTT
CDR3: CASTEDRAREKLFF

J: TRBJ2-1
size: many
V: TRBV24-1
D: TRBD2
DNA: TGTGCCACCAGTGATCCCGGACTAGCCTCCAGAGGGGGGCCCAATGAGCAGTTCTTC
CDR3: CATSDPGLASRGGPNEQFF

J: TRBJ2-1
size: NA
V: TRBV19
D: NA
DNA: TGTGCCAGTAGTATACGGGGGACTCAACAAGGGAATGAGCAGTTCTTC
CDR3: CASSIRGTQQGNEQFF

J: TRBJ1-1
size: NA
V: TRBV7-2
D: NA
DNA: TGTGCCAGCAGCTTATCCCTGGGCTCCCCGGCTTTCTTT
CDR3: CASSLSLGSPAFF

J: TRBJ1-1
size: many
V: TRBV7-2
D: NA
DNA: TGTGCCAGCAGCTTAGTGGGTTGGAACACTGAAGCTTTCTTT
CDR3: CASSLVGWNTEAFF

J: TRBJ2-7
size: many
V: TRBV7-2
D: NA
DNA: TGTGCCAGCAGCTTAAGTGGCCGGGGCGAGCAGTACTTC
CDR3: CASSLSGRGEQYF

J: TRBJ1-4
size: NA
V: TRBV7-2
D: NA
DNA: TGTGCCAGCAGCCCTGTGTCCACAACTAATGAAAAACTGTTTTTT
CDR3: CASSPVSTTNEKLFF

J: TRBJ2-2
size: few
V: TRBV5-1
D: NA
DNA: TGCGCCAGCAAGGGCACCGGGGAGCTGTTTTTT
CDR3: CASKGTGELFF

J: TRBJ2-5
size: NA
V: TRBV7-2
D: NA
DNA: TGTGCCAGCAGCTTAGATTCGGGTTTGGAGACCCAGTACTTC
CDR3: CASSLDSGLETQYF

J: TRBJ2-7
size: NA
V: TRBV9
D: TRBD2
DNA: TGTGCCAGCAGCGTAGCTCCTAGCGGCTACGAGCAGTACTTC
CDR3: CASSVAPSGYEQYF

J: TRBJ1-1
size: NA
V: TRBV6-5
D: TRBD1
DNA: TGTGCCAGCAGAAACAGGGGTACTGAAGCTTTCTTT
CDR3: CASRNRGTEAFF

J: TRBJ2-4
size: NA
V: TRBV11-2
D: TRBD1
DNA: TGTGCCAGCAGCCCAGACAGGGGAGCCAAAAACATTCAGTACTTC
CDR3: CASSPDRGAKNIQYF

J: TRBJ2-7
size: many
V: TRBV12-3/TRBV12-4
D: NA
DNA: TGTGCCAGCACCTCGAGCAGGGGACACTACGAGCAGTACTTC
CDR3: CASTSSRGHYEQYF

J: TRBJ2-5
size: NA
V: TRBV27
D: NA
DNA: TGTGCCAGCAGATTACAGGGTCAAGAGACCCAGTACTTC
CDR3: CASRLQGQETQYF

J: TRBJ1-6
size: NA
V: TRBV11-3
D: NA
DNA: TGTGCCAGCAGCCTTTTCACGAGGGGGGACACCCCCGAGCTCTCACCCCTCCACTTT
CDR3: CASSLFTRGDTPELSPLHF

J: TRBJ2-7
size: few
V: TRBV7-2
D: NA
DNA: TGTGCCAGCAGCTTAGATTACAGGCTTTCCTACGAGCAGTACTTC
CDR3: CASSLDYRLSYEQYF

J: TRBJ1-1
size: many
V: TRBV28
D: NA
DNA: TGTGCCAGCAGTTTACTCAAAGTGAACACTGAAGCTTTCTTT
CDR3: CASSLLKVNTEAFF

J: TRBJ2-1
size: many
V: TRBV7-9
D: NA
DNA: TGTGCCAGCAGCCTAGAAGGCTCCTTCAATGAGCAGTTCTTC
CDR3: CASSLEGSFNEQFF

J: TRBJ2-1
size: NA
V: TRBV7-2
D: TRBD2
DNA: TGTGCCAGCACCCGGACTAGCGGGAGGGCCGGGGGTGAGCAGTTCTTC
CDR3: CASTRTSGRAGGEQFF

J: TRBJ2-1
size: many
V: TRBV11-2
D: TRBD1
DNA: TGTGCCAGCAGCTTAGACCTAGGCGGGACAGGGTTCGGGGAGCAGTTCTTC
CDR3: CASSLDLGGTGFGEQFF

J: TRBJ2-6
size: few
V: TRBV20-1
D: TRBD1
DNA: TGCAGTGCTCCGGGACAGGGCAGAGCTGGGGCCAACGTCCTGACTTTC
CDR3: CSAPGQGRAGANVLTF

J: TRBJ2-6
size: once
V: TRBV27
D: NA
DNA: TGTGCCAGCAGTTTATTACCCCCCTTCTCTGGGGCCAACGTCCTGACTTTC
CDR3: CASSLLPPFSGANVLTF

J: TRBJ2-5
size: few
V: TRBV24-1
D: NA
DNA: TGTGCCACCAGTGTTCCGGGGTTGGAGACCCAGTACTTC
CDR3: CATSVPGLETQYF

J: TRBJ2-5
size: many
V: TRBV19
D: TRBD1
DNA: TGTGCCGGTCTTAGGACAGGCCAAGAGACCCAGTACTTC
CDR3: CAGLRTGQETQYF

J: TRBJ1-5
size: NA
V: TRBV6-2/TRBV6-3
D: TRBD1
DNA: TGTGCCAGCAGTCGCGGGACAGGGTTGTCACAGCCCCAGCATTTT
CDR3: CASSRGTGLSQPQHF